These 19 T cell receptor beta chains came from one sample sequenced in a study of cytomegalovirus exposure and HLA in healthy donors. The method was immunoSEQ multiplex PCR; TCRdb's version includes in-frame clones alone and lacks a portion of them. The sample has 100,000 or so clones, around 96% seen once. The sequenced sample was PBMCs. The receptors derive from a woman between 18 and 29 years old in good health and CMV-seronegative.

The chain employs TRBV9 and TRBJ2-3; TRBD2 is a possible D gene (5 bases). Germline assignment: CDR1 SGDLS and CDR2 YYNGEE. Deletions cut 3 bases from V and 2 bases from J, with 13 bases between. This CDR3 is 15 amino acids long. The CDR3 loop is CASSAPGSVTDTQYF. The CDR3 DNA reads TGTGCCAGCAGCGCCCCGGGGTCGGTCACAGATACGCAGTATTTT. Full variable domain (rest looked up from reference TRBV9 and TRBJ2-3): DSGVTQTPKHLITATGQRVTLRCSPRSGDLSVYWYQQSLDQGLQFLIQYYNGEERAKGNILERFSAQQFPDLHSELNLSSLELGDSALYFCASSAPGSVTDTQYFGPGTRLTVL.

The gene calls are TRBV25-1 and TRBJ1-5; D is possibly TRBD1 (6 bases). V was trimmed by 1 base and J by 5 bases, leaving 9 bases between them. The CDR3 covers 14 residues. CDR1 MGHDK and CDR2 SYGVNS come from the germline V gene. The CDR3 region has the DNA TGTGCCAGCAGTGAATCAGGGACACATCAGCCCCAGCATTTT. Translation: CASSESGTHQPQHF.

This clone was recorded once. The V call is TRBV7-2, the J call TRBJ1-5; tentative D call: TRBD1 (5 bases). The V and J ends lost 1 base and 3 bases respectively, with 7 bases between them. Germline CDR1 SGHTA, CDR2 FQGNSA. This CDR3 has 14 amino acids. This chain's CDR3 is CASSLGQINQPQHF. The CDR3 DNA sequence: TGTGCCAGCAGCTTAGGACAGATCAATCAGCCCCAGCATTTT. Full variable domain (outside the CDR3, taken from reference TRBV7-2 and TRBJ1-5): GAGVSQSPSNKVTEKGKDVELRCDPISGHTALYWYRQSLGQGLEFLIYFQGNSAPDKSGLPSDRFSAERTGGSVSTLTIQRTQQEDSAVYLCASSLGQINQPQHFGDGTRLSIL.

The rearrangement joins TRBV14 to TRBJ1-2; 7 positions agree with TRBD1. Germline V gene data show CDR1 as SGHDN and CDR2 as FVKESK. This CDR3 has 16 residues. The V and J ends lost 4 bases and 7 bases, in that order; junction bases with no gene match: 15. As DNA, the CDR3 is TGTGCCAGCAGCCCCGGGGAGAAGGGGGCTTATGGTGGCTACACCTTC. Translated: CASSPGEKGAYGGYTF. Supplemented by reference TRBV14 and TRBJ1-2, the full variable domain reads EAGVTQFPSHSVIEKGQTVTLRCDPISGHDNLYWYRRVMGKEIKFLLHFVKESKQDESGMPNNRFLAERTGGTYSTLKVQPAELEDSGVYFCASSPGEKGAYGGYTFGSGTRLTVV.

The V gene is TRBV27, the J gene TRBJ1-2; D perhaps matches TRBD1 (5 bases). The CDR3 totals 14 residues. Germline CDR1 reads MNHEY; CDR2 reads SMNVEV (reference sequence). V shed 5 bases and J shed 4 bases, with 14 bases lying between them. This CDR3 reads CASSASGGPYGYTF. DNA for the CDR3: TGTGCCAGCAGTGCCTCCGGGGGACCCTATGGCTACACCTTC.

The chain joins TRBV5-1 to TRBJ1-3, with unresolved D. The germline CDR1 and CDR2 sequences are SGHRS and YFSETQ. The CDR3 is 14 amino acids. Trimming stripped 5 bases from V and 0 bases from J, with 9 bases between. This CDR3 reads CASSGLGSGNTIYF. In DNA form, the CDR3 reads TGCGCCAGCAGTGGTCTAGGCTCTGGAAACACCATATATTTT.

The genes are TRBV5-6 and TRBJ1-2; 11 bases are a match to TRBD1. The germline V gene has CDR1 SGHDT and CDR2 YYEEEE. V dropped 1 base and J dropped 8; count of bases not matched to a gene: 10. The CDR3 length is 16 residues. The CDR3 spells CASSLSDRGHWSGYTF. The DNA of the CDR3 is TGTGCCAGCAGCTTGTCGGACAGGGGGCATTGGTCAGGCTACACCTTC.

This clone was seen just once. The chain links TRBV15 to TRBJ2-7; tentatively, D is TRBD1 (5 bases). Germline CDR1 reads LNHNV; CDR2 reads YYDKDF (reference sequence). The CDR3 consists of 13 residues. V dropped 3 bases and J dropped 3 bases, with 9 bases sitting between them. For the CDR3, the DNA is TGTGCCACCAGCAGTAGGGGTGTCTACGAGCAGTACTTC. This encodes CATSSRGVYEQYF. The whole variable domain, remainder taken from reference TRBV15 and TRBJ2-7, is DAMVIQNPRYQVTQFGKPVTLSCSQTLNHNVMYWYQQKSSQAPKLLFHYYDKDFNNEADTPDNFQSRRPNTSFCFLDIRSPGLGDTAMYLCATSSRGVYEQYFGPGTRLTVT.

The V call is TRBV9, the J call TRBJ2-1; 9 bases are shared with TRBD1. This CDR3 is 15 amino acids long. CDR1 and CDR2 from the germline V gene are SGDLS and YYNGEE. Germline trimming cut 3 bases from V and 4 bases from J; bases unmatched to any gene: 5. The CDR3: CASSAGQGRYNEQFF. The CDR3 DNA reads TGTGCCAGCAGCGCTGGACAGGGGAGGTACAATGAGCAGTTCTTC.

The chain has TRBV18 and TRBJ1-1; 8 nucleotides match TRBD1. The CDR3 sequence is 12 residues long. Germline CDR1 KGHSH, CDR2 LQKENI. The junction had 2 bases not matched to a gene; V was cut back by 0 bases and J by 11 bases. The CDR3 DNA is TGTGCCAGCTCACCACCGCAGGGGGCGGCTTTCTTT. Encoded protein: CASSPPQGAAFF. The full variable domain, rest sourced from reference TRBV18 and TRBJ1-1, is NAGVMQNPRHLVRRRGQEARLRCSPMKGHSHVYWYRQLPEEGLKFMVYLQKENIIDESGMPKERFSAEFPKEGPSILRIQQVVRGDSAAYFCASSPPQGAAFFGQGTRLTVV.

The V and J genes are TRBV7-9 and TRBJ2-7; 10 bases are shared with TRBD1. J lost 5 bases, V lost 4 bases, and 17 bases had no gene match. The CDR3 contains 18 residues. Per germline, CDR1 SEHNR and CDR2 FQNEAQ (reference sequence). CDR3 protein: CASSSPEPLGTGVDEQYF. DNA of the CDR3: TGTGCCAGCAGCTCGCCAGAACCCCTTGGGACAGGGGTCGACGAGCAGTACTTC.

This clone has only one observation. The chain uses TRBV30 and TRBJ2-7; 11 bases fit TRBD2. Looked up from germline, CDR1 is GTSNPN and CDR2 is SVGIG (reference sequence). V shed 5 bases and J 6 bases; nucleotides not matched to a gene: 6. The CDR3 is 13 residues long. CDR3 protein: CAWFTSGSVEQYF. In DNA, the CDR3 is TGTGCCTGGTTTACTAGCGGGAGTGTCGAGCAGTACTTC. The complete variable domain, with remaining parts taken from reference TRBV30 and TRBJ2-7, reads SQTIHQWPATLVQPVGSPLSLECTVEGTSNPNLYWYRQAAGRGLQLLFYSVGIGQISSEVPQNLSASRPQDRQFILSSKKLLLSDSGFYLCAWFTSGSVEQYFGPGTRLTVT.

The CDR3 reads CASSSPLLAGTLSTDTQYF. CDR3 DNA: TGTGCCAGCAGCTCGCCCCTACTAGCGGGGACTCTTAGCACAGATACGCAGTATTTT. This chain connects TRBV7-2 to TRBJ2-3, with 10 bases identical to TRBD2. The V gene end was trimmed by 4 bases and the J gene end by 0 bases; junction bases not matched to a gene: 13. Germline V CDR1 and CDR2: SGHTA, FQGNSA. The CDR3 length is 19 residues.

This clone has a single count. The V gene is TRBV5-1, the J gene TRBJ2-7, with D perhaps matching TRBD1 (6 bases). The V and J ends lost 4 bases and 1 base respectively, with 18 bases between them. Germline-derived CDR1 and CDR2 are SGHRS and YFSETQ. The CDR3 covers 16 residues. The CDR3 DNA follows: TGCGCCAGCAGCAAACCCCGGGACAAATCTTCCTACGAGCAGTACTTC. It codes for CASSKPRDKSSYEQYF.

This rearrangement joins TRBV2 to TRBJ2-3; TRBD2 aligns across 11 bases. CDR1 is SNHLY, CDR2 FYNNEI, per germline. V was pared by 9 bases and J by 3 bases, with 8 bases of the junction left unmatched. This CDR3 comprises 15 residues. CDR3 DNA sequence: TGTGCCAGGGACTTAGCGGGAGGGCCAACAGATACGCAGTATTTT. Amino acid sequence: CARDLAGGPTDTQYF.

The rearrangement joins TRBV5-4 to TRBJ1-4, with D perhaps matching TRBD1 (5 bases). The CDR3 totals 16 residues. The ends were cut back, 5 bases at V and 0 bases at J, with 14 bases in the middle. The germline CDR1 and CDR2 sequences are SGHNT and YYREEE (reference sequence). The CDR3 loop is CASSRTGGATNEKLFF. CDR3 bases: TGTGCCAGCAGTCGGACGGGGGGTGCAACTAATGAAAAACTGTTTTTT.

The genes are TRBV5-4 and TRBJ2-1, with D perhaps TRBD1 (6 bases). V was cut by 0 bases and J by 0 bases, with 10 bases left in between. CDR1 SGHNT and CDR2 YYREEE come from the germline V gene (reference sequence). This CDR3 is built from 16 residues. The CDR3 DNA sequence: TGTGCCAGCAGCTTGGCCATAGGGGGCTCCTACAATGAGCAGTTCTTC. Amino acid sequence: CASSLAIGGSYNEQFF. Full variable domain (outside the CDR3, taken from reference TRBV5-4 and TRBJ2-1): ETGVTQSPTHLIKTRGQQVTLRCSSQSGHNTVSWYQQALGQGPQFIFQYYREEENGRGNFPPRFSGLQFPNYSSELNVNALELDDSALYLCASSLAIGGSYNEQFFGPGTRLTVL.

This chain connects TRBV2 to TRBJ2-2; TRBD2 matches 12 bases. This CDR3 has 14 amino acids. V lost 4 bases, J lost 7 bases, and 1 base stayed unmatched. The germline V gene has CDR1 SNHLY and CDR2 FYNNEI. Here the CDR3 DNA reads TGTGCCAGCAGTGCTAGCGGGGGGGGCGGGGAGCTGTTTTTT. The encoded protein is CASSASGGGGELFF.

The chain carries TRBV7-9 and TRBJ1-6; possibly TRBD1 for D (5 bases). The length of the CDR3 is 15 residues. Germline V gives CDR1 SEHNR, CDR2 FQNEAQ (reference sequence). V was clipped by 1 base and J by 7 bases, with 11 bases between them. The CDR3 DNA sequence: TGTGCCAGCAGCTTAGAAGCAGGGATGAATTCACCCCTCCACTTT. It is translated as CASSLEAGMNSPLHF. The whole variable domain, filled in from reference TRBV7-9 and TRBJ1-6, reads DTGVSQNPRHKITKRGQNVTFRCDPISEHNRLYWYRQTLGQGPEFLTYFQNEAQLEKSRLLSDRFSAERPKGSFSTLEIQRTEQGDSAMYLCASSLEAGMNSPLHFGNGTRLTVT.